Below, 26 T cell receptor beta chains from the same sample are listed, as sequenced in a study of neurological immune-mediated disorders. Time point of the sample: longitudinal time-point 2. One entry per CDR3 protein, called by TCRdb with MiXCR from the 5' RACE reads. This table has about 49,000 distinct CDR3 sequences, 10% to 15% appearing once. Sequenced sample: PBMCs. The receptors come from a male donor with HTLV-1-associated myelopathy (HAM/TSP).

This clonotype was counted ten times or more. The CDR3 protein is CASSPLGGWPYEQYF. The CDR3 coding sequence is TGTGCCAGCAGTCCCCTTGGGGGGTGGCCCTACGAGCAGTACTTC. V usage is TRBV6-6 and J usage is TRBJ2-7, with D perhaps matching TRBD2 (6 bases). Trimming shortened V by 5 bases and J by 2 bases, and 16 bases separated the two germline ends. The CDR3 totals 15 residues. Germline-derived CDR1 and CDR2 are MNHNY and SVGAGI (reference sequence).

Regarding this clonotype: Since no conserved phenylalanine or tryptophan closes the CDR3, a read error is the likely cause. The chain uses TRBV10-1 and TRBJ2-1, with 7 positions matching TRBD2. This CDR3 is built from 14 residues. From germline, CDR1 is WNHNN and CDR2 SYGVQD (reference sequence). J was trimmed by 7 bases and V by 4 bases; bases with no gene match: 7. CDR3 loop: CASSGQAGLNEQFS. CDR3 bases: TGCGCCAGCAGTGGGCAAGCGGGGTTGAATGAGCAGTTCTCT.

This clonotype was counted many times. This chain connects TRBV20-1 to TRBJ2-1, with D possibly being TRBD1 (6 bases). Germline CDR1 reads DFQATT; CDR2 reads SNEGSKA (reference sequence). This CDR3 contains 16 residues. V was cut by 1 base and J by 4 bases, with 17 bases left in between. CDR3 region: CSARAMDSLYYNEQFF. The CDR3 DNA follows: TGCAGTGCTAGAGCTATGGACAGCCTCTATTACAATGAGCAGTTCTTC.

This clonotype was seen many times. This chain links TRBV3-1 with TRBJ1-5, with D possibly being TRBD1 (6 bases). CDR3 length equals 14 residues. Trimming left V 5 bases short and J 4 bases short, with 12 bases between. In germline, CDR1 is LGHDT, CDR2 YNNKEL (reference sequence). The CDR3: CASSFQGYNQPQHF. The CDR3 bases are TGTGCCAGCAGCTTCCAGGGGTATAATCAGCCCCAGCATTTT.

This clonotype was observed many times. The chain uses TRBV3-1 and TRBJ1-1; D gene ambiguous. Germline lookup yields CDR1 LGHDT and CDR2 YNNKEL (reference sequence). This CDR3 comprises 15 residues. V gave up 1 base and J gave up 1 base, with 10 bases separating them. CDR3 bases: TGTGCCAGCAGCCAAGTCTCAGGCGGGAACACTGAAGCTTTCTTT. Translated, it gives CASSQVSGGNTEAFF.

The sample holds many counts of this clonotype. The rearrangement uses TRBV29-1 and TRBJ2-7; D possibly uses TRBD1 or TRBD2 (5 bases each). CDR1 and CDR2 from the germline V gene are SQVTM and ANQGSEA. Trimming stripped 5 bases from V and 2 bases from J, with 16 bases between. The CDR3 sequence is 14 residues long. The CDR3: CSVWDRKVPYEQYF. The CDR3 coding sequence is TGCAGCGTTTGGGACCGAAAAGTCCCCTACGAGCAGTACTTC.

This clonotype appeared many times. Given the absence of the conserved phenylalanine or tryptophan at the CDR3 end, a read error is likely. The chain couples TRBV14 to TRBJ2-3; unclear D gene. The CDR3 is 15 residues long. With 0 bases removed from V and 2 bases from J, the gap between germline ends came to 9 bases. The germline CDR1 and CDR2 sequences are SGHDN and FVKESK. The CDR3 sequence: CASSQDIDTTDTQYL. In DNA, the CDR3 is TGTGCCAGCAGCCAAGATATCGATACCACAGATACGCAGTATTTG.

Ten or more counts support this clonotype. The chain has TRBV5-1 and TRBJ2-1; D perhaps matches TRBD2 (6 bases). CDR1 SGHRS and CDR2 YFSETQ come from the germline V gene. V lost 5 bases to trimming and J lost 8 bases, with 32 bases between them. CDR3 length: 19 residues. CDR3 sequence (DNA): TGCGCCAGCAGATTCGAGCGCGGTGGGGGACTTGAGGTAGGCGATGAGCAGTTCTTC. It specifies CASRFERGGGLEVGDEQFF.

This clonotype was seen at least ten times. The V and J genes are TRBV20-1 and TRBJ1-1, with D hard to call. The CDR3 length is 13 residues. V lost 3 bases and J 4 bases, leaving 12 bases between the germline ends. Germline V CDR1 and CDR2: DFQATT, SNEGSKA (reference sequence). CDR3 protein: CSARTAMSTEAFF. As DNA, the CDR3 is TGCAGTGCTAGGACGGCTATGAGCACTGAAGCTTTCTTT.

This clonotype was seen at least ten times. J is TRBJ2-4 and V is TRBV3-1, with D unclear. Per germline, CDR1 LGHDT and CDR2 YNNKEL (reference sequence). V was pared by 1 base and J by 2 bases, with 9 bases between. The CDR3 loop spans 15 amino acids. CDR3 amino acids: CASSQAEKTKNIQYF. CDR3 bases: TGTGCCAGCAGCCAAGCCGAGAAAACCAAAAACATTCAGTACTTC.

This clonotype has at least ten counts. Here the CDR3 reads CASSLVREAKNIQYF. The DNA for the CDR3 is TGTGCCAGCAGCTTAGTCCGGGAAGCCAAAAACATTCAGTACTTC. The chain links TRBV7-9 to TRBJ2-4, with D possibly being TRBD2 (5 bases). Trimming left V 1 base short and J 0 bases short, with 7 bases between. CDR3 length: 15 amino acids. Germline values: CDR1 SEHNR, CDR2 FQNEAQ (reference sequence).

This clonotype was seen repeatedly, ten times or more. This chain connects TRBV11-2 to TRBJ2-1; D uncertain. This CDR3 is built from 14 residues. CDR1 is SGHAT and CDR2 is FQNNGV in the germline V gene. V was shortened by 6 bases and J by 0 bases, with 9 bases between the two germline ends. This CDR3 reads CASRAVSSYNEQFF. The CDR3 region has the DNA TGTGCCAGCAGGGCGGTTAGCTCCTACAATGAGCAGTTCTTC.

This clonotype was picked up many times. The chain employs TRBV5-1 and TRBJ2-3; weak D call: TRBD2 (6 bases). Germline V gene lookup returns CDR1 SGHRS and CDR2 YFSETQ. The CDR3 contains 14 residues. The V gene lost 0 bases and the J gene lost 5 bases, with 10 bases spanning the gap. The CDR3 region has the DNA TGCGCCAGCAGCTTGGATCCGGGGGAAGATACGCAGTATTTT. It codes for CASSLDPGEDTQYF. Together with reference TRBV5-1 and TRBJ2-3, the CDR3 gives the full variable domain: KAGVTQTPRYLIKTRGQQVTLSCSPISGHRSVSWYQQTPGQGLQFLFEYFSETQRNKGNFPGRFSGRQFSNSRSEMNVSTLELGDSALYLCASSLDPGEDTQYFGPGTRLTVL.

This clonotype has at least ten counts. V and J are TRBV6-5 and TRBJ1-6; D uncertain. Trimming pared 8 bases from V and 7 bases from J, leaving 12 bases between. CDR3 size: 13 residues. The germline gives CDR1 MNHEY, CDR2 SVGAGI. This CDR3 reads CASCGLLNSPLHF. The CDR3 coding sequence is TGTGCCAGCTGCGGGCTCCTCAATTCACCCCTCCACTTT.

This clonotype was counted many times. The J gene is TRBJ2-7, the V gene TRBV15; D is uncertain. Trimming removed 1 base from V and 3 bases from J, with 16 bases in between. The length of the CDR3 is 16 residues. Germline-derived CDR1 and CDR2 are LNHNV and YYDKDF (reference sequence). As DNA, the CDR3 is TGTGCCACCAGCAGAGCTTTCGCTAGAGTCGGCTACGAGCAGTACTTC. Protein: CATSRAFARVGYEQYF.

The rearrangement links TRBV20-1 to TRBJ1-5; TRBD1 might be the D (5 bases). The germline gives CDR1 DFQATT, CDR2 SNEGSKA (reference sequence). With 6 bases removed from V and 2 bases from J, the gap between germline ends came to 8 bases. The CDR3 runs to 12 residues. The CDR3 reads CSAKQGNQPQHF. CDR3 coding DNA: TGCAGTGCAAAACAGGGCAATCAGCCCCAGCATTTT.

This clonotype was seen repeatedly, ten times or more. The CDR3 region is CASSLEVGGQPQHF. CDR3 nucleotide sequence: TGCGCCAGCAGCTTGGAGGTGGGTGGGCAGCCCCAGCATTTT. This chain links TRBV5-1 with TRBJ1-5; D is unresolved. V lost 0 bases and J lost 7, with 11 bases in between. The V gene's germline CDR1 is SGHRS and CDR2 YFSETQ. This CDR3 comprises 14 residues.

This clonotype was seen more than once but under ten times. Germline is not matched at one junction end, which may reflect a read error. This chain uses TRBV12-3 or TRBV12-4 with TRBJ1-6; D gene ambiguous. The CDR3 contains 13 residues. CDR3 region: CASSRRDNTPLHF. CDR3 DNA: TGTGCCAGCAGCCGACGGGATAATACACCCCTCCACTTT.

There are many counts of this clonotype. The chain links TRBV20-1 to TRBJ2-1, with TRBD2 identical over 9 bases. This CDR3 has 17 amino acids. Looked up from germline, CDR1 is DFQATT and CDR2 is SNEGSKA (reference sequence). The V and J ends lost 6 bases and 9 bases, in that order; junction bases with no gene match: 21. The CDR3 sequence: CSAVPTRRPRGGREQFF. The CDR3, as DNA: TGCAGTGCCGTCCCAACTAGGCGGCCGCGGGGGGGCCGTGAGCAGTTCTTC.

Ten or more counts support this clonotype. The chain has TRBV7-3 and TRBJ1-1; D gene ambiguous. CDR3 length: 11 amino acids. The V end lost 2 bases, the J end lost 7 bases, and 5 bases lay between the germline ends. The germline V gene has CDR1 SGHTA and CDR2 FQGTGA. CDR3 coding DNA: TGTGCCAGCAGCTTATCAGGTGAAGCTTTCTTT. The encoded protein is CASSLSGEAFF.

This clonotype showed up many times. The CDR3 region has the DNA TGTGCCAGCAGCTTAGATCGGGTCGCGACTGAAGCTTTCTTT. Encoded protein: CASSLDRVATEAFF. The chain uses TRBV7-2 and TRBJ1-1; D unresolved. CDR1 and CDR2 (germline): SGHTA, FQGNSA. Deletions cut 1 base from V and 5 bases from J, with 11 bases between. The CDR3 is made up of 14 amino acids.

This clonotype showed up many times. The chain combines TRBV9 with TRBJ2-5; 11 nucleotides align to TRBD2. Germline lookup yields CDR1 SGDLS and CDR2 YYNGEE. J gave up 3 bases and V 4 bases, and 5 bases lay outside the gene matches. The CDR3 runs 15 residues. As DNA, the CDR3 is TGTGCCAGCAGCTTTAGCGGGGGGGGTGAAGAGACCCAGTACTTC. This gives the protein CASSFSGGGEETQYF.

At least ten counts were recorded for this clonotype. This rearrangement joins TRBV5-1 to TRBJ2-2; 11 nucleotides align to TRBD1. Per the germline V gene, CDR1 is SGHRS and CDR2 is YFSETQ. Unmatched junction bases numbered 9, after V lost 4 bases and J lost 7 bases. CDR3 length equals 16 residues. The CDR3 coding sequence is TGCGCCAGCAGCCCAAGGGGACAGGGGGTGCTCGGGGAGCTGTTTTTT. Protein: CASSPRGQGVLGELFF.

This clonotype was picked up many times. This chain joins TRBV5-1 and TRBJ1-1, with 8 bases that match TRBD1. V shed 7 bases, J shed 6 bases, and the junction held 11 bases outside the gene matches. The CDR3 is 14 residues long. Germline-derived CDR1 and CDR2 are SGHRS and YFSETQ. The CDR3, as DNA: TGCGCCAGCGACAGGGGCGCAGGGGAATCTGAAGCTTTCTTT. Translating gives CASDRGAGESEAFF.

This clonotype was counted many times. V gene TRBV27 combines with J gene TRBJ2-7; 9 nucleotides match TRBD1. The trim removed 10 bases at V and 7 bases at J, leaving 8 bases unmatched. CDR1 and CDR2 from the germline V gene are MNHEY and SMNVEV (reference sequence). CDR3 length: 12 amino acids. The CDR3 DNA is TGTGCCACCACGGGACAGGGTGGAGAGCAGTACTTC. It encodes CATTGQGGEQYF.

This clonotype was observed at least ten times. The chain couples TRBV18 to TRBJ2-3; the D is unclear. The CDR3 has 15 residues. Germline V gene sequence: CDR1 KGHSH, CDR2 LQKENI. The germline V and J ends were trimmed by 0 bases and 0 bases, with 7 bases remaining between them. The CDR3 loop reads CASSPPPTSTDTQYF. The CDR3 nucleotides read TGTGCCAGCTCACCACCGCCCACCAGCACAGATACGCAGTATTTT.